The 22 T cell receptor beta chains below were found in one sample sequenced in a study of tumor-infiltrating lymphocytes in primary liver carcinoma. The roughly 18-32 mg bulk tissue piece was not sorted before simultaneous RNA and DNA extraction. From approximately 490 ng total RNA, TCR beta cDNA was generated with a primer in the constant region. It was through three nested multiplex PCR rounds of slightly modified ARM-PCR that TCR beta libraries arose. Investigators reported that the first two PCR rounds, at 10 to 11 cycles each, used TRBV1-TRBV30 forward primers with a C-beta reverse primer. MiXCR, applied by TCRdb to the multiplex PCR reads, yields one record per CDR3 protein. Of 35,000 to 40,000 distinct CDR3 sequences listed, roughly 74% are singletons. Sequencing used tumor-adjacent normal liver tissue. The receptors were sampled from a man in his forties or fifties with primary liver carcinoma and hepatitis B virus infection.

On this clonotype: The CDR3 end shows no conserved phenylalanine or tryptophan, and so a read error is likely. The CDR3 nucleotides read TGTGCCAGCAGTCGACCAGCGGGAGCGAAATCGGCCTACGAGCAGTACTTA. Translated: CASSRPAGAKSAYEQYL. The J gene is TRBJ2-7, the V gene TRBV6-1; 8 positions match TRBD2. This CDR3 contains 17 residues. The V gene end was trimmed by 5 bases and the J gene end by 2 bases; junction bases not matched to a gene: 14. In germline, CDR1 is MNHNS, CDR2 SASEGT.

This chain links TRBV12-3 or TRBV12-4 with TRBJ2-7; 7 nucleotides agree with TRBD2. The CDR3 covers 15 residues. J lost 0 bases, V lost 9 bases, and 11 bases had no gene match. In nucleotides, the CDR3 is TGTGCCAGTAAAGACAAGGGAGGGAGCTCCTACGAGCAGTACTTC. Translation gives CASKDKGGSSYEQYF.

In its sample, this clonotype was seen many times. The rearrangement joins TRBV7-9 to TRBJ2-7, with D tentatively TRBD2 (6 bases). CDR3 size: 14 residues. Germline values: CDR1 SEHNR, CDR2 FQNEAQ (reference sequence). V lost 5 bases and J 3 bases, leaving 14 bases between the germline ends. CDR3 DNA: TGTGCCAGCAGCGAGCGACGGGGACTCTACGAGCAGTACTTC. Its protein is CASSERRGLYEQYF.

On this clonotype: A junction end diverges from the germline sequence, so it may reflect a read error. V is TRBV6-2 or TRBV6-3 and J is TRBJ1-1; D remains ambiguous. CDR1 and CDR2 (germline): MNHEY, SVGEGT. CDR3 length: 13 residues. The CDR3 bases are TGTGCCAGCACCGCCTTCGGCAGCACTGAGGTTTCCTTT. The encoded protein is CASTAFGSTEVSF.

A word on this clonotype: The junction shows a germline mismatch at one end, possibly a read error. For the CDR3, the DNA is TGCAGCCTTGAGTTAGGACAACGAAATCTGAGGGAGACCCAGTACTTC. Residues: CSLELGQRNLRETQYF. This sequence joins TRBV29-1 and TRBJ2-5; a weak D match, TRBD1 (5 bases). There are 16 residues in the CDR3. Germline lookup yields CDR1 SQVTM and CDR2 ANQGSEA.

The chain carries TRBV6-1 and TRBJ2-7; TRBD1 or TRBD2 may be the D gene (6 bases each). The CDR3 has 16 residues. The germline gives CDR1 MNHNS, CDR2 SASEGT. V lost 4 bases to trimming and J lost 2 bases, with 18 bases between them. The CDR3 nucleotides read TGTGCCAGCAGTGGATTGGGGGGACAACGCACCTACGAGCAGTACTTC. It is translated as CASSGLGGQRTYEQYF.

Concerning this clonotype: Given the absence of the conserved phenylalanine or tryptophan at the CDR3 end, a read error is likely. This chain connects TRBV29-1 to TRBJ2-1; the D gene is possibly TRBD2 (6 bases). In germline, CDR1 is SQVTM, CDR2 ANQGSEA. The germline V and J ends were trimmed by 4 bases and 7 bases, with 20 bases remaining between them. This CDR3 has 15 residues. CDR3 sequence: CSVVTLVGLGNEQFL. CDR3 DNA: TGCAGCGTTGTCACACTTGTGGGACTGGGGAATGAGCAGTTCTTA.

The rearrangement uses TRBV6-6 and TRBJ1-1, with D hard to call. The CDR3 runs 14 residues. Per germline, CDR1 MNHNY and CDR2 SVGAGI (reference sequence). V lost 4 bases to trimming and J lost 5 bases, with 14 bases between them. The CDR3 sequence is CASSCVGRKTEAFF. Written as DNA, the CDR3 is TGTGCCAGCAGTTGCGTGGGGAGGAAGACTGAAGCTTTCTTT.

The V and J genes are TRBV29-1 and TRBJ2-7; D is unclear. V lost 8 bases, J lost 2 bases, and 22 bases lay in between. Germline values: CDR1 SQVTM, CDR2 ANQGSEA. The CDR3 spans 15 residues. In nucleotides, the CDR3 is TGCAGCATTGCGAGTGGATGGGGAATGCCCTACGAGCAGTACTTC. Amino acids: CSIASGWGMPYEQYF.

On this clonotype: A much larger clone lies one base from this, so it may be a read error. This rearrangement joins TRBV20-1 to TRBJ2-2; 9 bases line up with TRBD2. Germline values: CDR1 DFQATT, CDR2 SNEGSKA (reference sequence). The CDR3 spans 15 residues. V lost 1 base, J lost 10 bases, and 10 bases stayed unmatched. The CDR3 reads CSARVLAGDAVELFF. The CDR3 DNA reads TGCAGTGCTAGAGTATTAGCGGGAGATGCCGTGGAGCTGTTTTTT.

The chain is built from TRBV6-4 and TRBJ2-2; the match to TRBD2 covers 7 bases. Unmatched junction bases numbered 9, after V lost 4 bases and J lost 7 bases. Germline V gene sequence: CDR1 MRHNA, CDR2 SNTAGT. The CDR3 consists of 15 residues. The CDR3: CASSGLAGVSGELFF. CDR3 DNA: TGTGCCAGCAGTGGACTGGCGGGAGTAAGCGGGGAGCTGTTTTTT.

This clonotype was seen many times. The J gene is TRBJ2-7, the V gene TRBV5-1; TRBD1 aligns across 8 bases. The CDR3 extends over 14 amino acids. Losses at the gene ends were 5 bases for V and 1 base for J; bases not matched to a gene: 5. CDR1 and CDR2 (germline): SGHRS, YFSETQ. CDR3 sequence: CASRPGTGSYEQYF. In DNA, the CDR3 is TGCGCCAGCAGGCCCGGGACAGGATCCTACGAGCAGTACTTC.

The chain recombines TRBV5-6 with TRBJ2-1, with 13 bases fitting TRBD2. Germline V lookup: CDR1 SGHDT, CDR2 YYEEEE. The J segment lost 2 bases and the V segment lost 6 bases, leaving 5 bases of the junction unmatched. The CDR3 is 16 amino acids. For the CDR3, the DNA is TGTGCCAGCAACAGGACTAGCGGGAGCACCTACAATGAGCAGTTCTTC. Its protein product is CASNRTSGSTYNEQFF.

Comments on this clonotype: Given the absence of the conserved phenylalanine or tryptophan at the CDR3 end, a read error is likely. DNA for the CDR3: TGTGCCTGCAGCCCGGAAGAGAGGGAGTCGGACGAGCAGTACCTC. Translated, it gives CACSPEERESDEQYL. J is TRBJ2-7 and V is TRBV7-9, with TRBD2 as a possible D gene (5 bases). CDR3 length: 15 residues. CDR1 and CDR2 from the germline V gene are SEHNR and FQNEAQ (reference sequence).

The rearrangement joins TRBV5-5 to TRBJ2-3; TRBD2 aligns across 13 bases. Germline V gene sequence: CDR1 SGHKS, CDR2 YYEKEE (reference sequence). V trimming: 4 bases; J trimming: 8 bases; junction bases outside the gene matches: 13. CDR3 length: 17 residues. The chain's CDR3 is CASSPTGTSGNGGTQYF. In DNA, the CDR3 is TGTGCCAGCAGCCCGACTGGGACTAGCGGGAATGGAGGTACGCAGTATTTT.

The rearrangement links TRBV10-2 to TRBJ2-1; D is perhaps TRBD2 (5 bases). The CDR3 runs 14 residues. The V gene's germline CDR1 is WSHSY and CDR2 SAAADI. The CDR3 loop reads CVRSISRVYNEQFF. The DNA for the CDR3 is TGCGTCAGGAGTATCTCGCGGGTCTACAATGAGCAGTTCTTC.

As to this clonotype: At one boundary the junction diverges from the germline segment, which might be a read error. The chain joins TRBV5-4 to TRBJ1-2, with D unclear. Germline V CDR1 and CDR2: SGHNT, YYREEE (reference sequence). This CDR3 comprises 12 residues. Here the CDR3 DNA reads TGTGCTAGCAGCTTTAGGTCCTATGGCTACACCTTC. This codes for CASSFRSYGYTF.

As regards this clonotype: One end of the junction does not line up with germline, which may come from a read error. The rearrangement links TRBV11-2 to TRBJ1-4; D perhaps matches TRBD1 (6 bases). Germline V gene data show CDR1 as SGHAT and CDR2 as FQNNGV. The CDR3 extends over 14 amino acids. CDR3 DNA: TGTCCCAGCAGCTTAGATTTTGGGGGGCTCGGGCTGTTTTTT. It is translated as CPSSLDFGGLGLFF.

Regarding this clonotype: The junction and the germline gene differ at one end; a read error may be behind it. The chain links TRBV29-1 to TRBJ2-5; unclear D gene. The germline V gene has CDR1 SQVTM and CDR2 ANQGSEA. The CDR3 spans 11 residues. Here the CDR3 reads CTVEPWETQYF. The CDR3 DNA reads TGCACCGTTGAGCCGTGGGAGACCCAGTACTTC.

Concerning this clonotype: One base away lies a much larger clone, so this may be a sequencing read error. The chain joins TRBV7-9 to TRBJ2-3; D is perhaps TRBD1 (6 bases). CDR1 SEHNR and CDR2 FQNEAQ come from the germline V gene (reference sequence). CDR3 size: 14 residues. The CDR3 region is CASSSPQGADAQYF. For the CDR3, the DNA is TGTGCCAGCAGCTCACCACAGGGTGCAGATGCGCAGTATTTT. Together with reference TRBV7-9 and TRBJ2-3, the CDR3 gives the full variable domain: DTGVSQNPRHKITKRGQNVTFRCDPISEHNRLYWYRQTLGQGPEFLTYFQNEAQLEKSRLLSDRFSAERPKGSFSTLEIQRTEQGDSAMYLCASSSPQGADAQYFGPGTRLTVL.

In its sample, this clonotype was seen a few times. A read error may explain this, as a much larger clone is one base away. The conserved phenylalanine or tryptophan normally closing the CDR3 is absent here, so this likely arose from a read error. This chain joins TRBV28 and TRBJ2-3, with 7 positions matching TRBD2. In germline, CDR1 is MDHEN, CDR2 SYDVKM. CDR3 length equals 15 residues. V was clipped by 4 bases and J by 0 bases; unmatched bases: 4. As DNA, the CDR3 is TGTGCCAGCAGTTGGCTAGCGGATAGCACAGATACGCAGTATTCT. Its protein product is CASSWLADSTDTQYS.

About this clonotype: The junction does not match germline at one end; this may be a read error. This rearrangement joins TRBV6-1 to TRBJ2-3, with 10 positions matching TRBD2. Germline-derived CDR1 and CDR2 are MNHNS and SASEGT. There are 16 residues in the CDR3. CDR3 sequence reads: CAGSEAGGGSTDTQYF. CDR3 DNA sequence: TGTGCCGGCAGTGAAGCGGGAGGGGGTAGCACAGATACGCAATATTTT.